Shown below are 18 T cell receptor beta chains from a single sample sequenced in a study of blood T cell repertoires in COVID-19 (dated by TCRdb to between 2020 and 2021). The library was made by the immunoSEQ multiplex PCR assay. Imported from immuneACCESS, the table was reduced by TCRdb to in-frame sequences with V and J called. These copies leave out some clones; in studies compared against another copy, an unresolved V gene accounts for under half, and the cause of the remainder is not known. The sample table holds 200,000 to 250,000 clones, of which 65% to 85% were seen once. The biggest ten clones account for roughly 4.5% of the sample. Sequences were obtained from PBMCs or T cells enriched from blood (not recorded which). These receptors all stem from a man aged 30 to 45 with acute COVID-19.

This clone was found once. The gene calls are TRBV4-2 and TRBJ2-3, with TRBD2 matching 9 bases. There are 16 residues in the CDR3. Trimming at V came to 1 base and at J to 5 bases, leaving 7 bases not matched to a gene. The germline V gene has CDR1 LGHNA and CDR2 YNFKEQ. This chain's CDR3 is CASSQAGGGAGDTQYF. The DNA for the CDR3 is TGTGCCAGCAGCCAAGCAGGCGGGGGGGCGGGAGATACGCAGTATTTT.

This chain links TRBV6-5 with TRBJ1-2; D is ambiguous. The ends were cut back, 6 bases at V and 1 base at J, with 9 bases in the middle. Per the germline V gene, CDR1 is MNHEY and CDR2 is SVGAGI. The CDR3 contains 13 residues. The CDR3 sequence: CASSITVNYGYTF. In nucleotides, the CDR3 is TGTGCCAGCAGCATCACAGTTAACTATGGCTACACCTTC.

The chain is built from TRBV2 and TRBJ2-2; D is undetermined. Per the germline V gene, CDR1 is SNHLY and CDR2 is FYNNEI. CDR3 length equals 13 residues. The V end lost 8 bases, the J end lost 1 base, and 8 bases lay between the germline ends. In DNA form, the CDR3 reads TGTGCCAGCTGGCTCCAGAACACCGGGGAGCTGTTTTTT. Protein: CASWLQNTGELFF.

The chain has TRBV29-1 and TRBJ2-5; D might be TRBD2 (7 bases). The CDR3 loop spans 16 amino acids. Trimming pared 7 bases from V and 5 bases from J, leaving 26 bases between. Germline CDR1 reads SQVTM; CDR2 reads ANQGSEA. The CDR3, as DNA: TGCAGCGCCGGGGGTTTTCGGCGGGGGCCCCCCGAGACCCAGTACTTC. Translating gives CSAGGFRRGPPETQYF.

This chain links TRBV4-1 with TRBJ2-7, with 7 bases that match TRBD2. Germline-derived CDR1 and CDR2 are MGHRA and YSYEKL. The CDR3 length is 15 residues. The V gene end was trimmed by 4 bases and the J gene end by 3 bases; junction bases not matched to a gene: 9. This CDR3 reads CASSPPSASGYEQYF. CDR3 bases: TGCGCCAGCAGCCCACCTTCGGCTAGCGGCTACGAGCAGTACTTC.

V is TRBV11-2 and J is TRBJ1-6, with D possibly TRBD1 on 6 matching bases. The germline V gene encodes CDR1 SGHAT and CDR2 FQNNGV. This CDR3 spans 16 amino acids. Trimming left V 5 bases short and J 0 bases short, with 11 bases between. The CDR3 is CASSVDRSSYNSPLHF. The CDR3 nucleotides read TGTGCCAGCAGCGTCGACAGGAGCTCCTATAATTCACCCCTCCACTTT.

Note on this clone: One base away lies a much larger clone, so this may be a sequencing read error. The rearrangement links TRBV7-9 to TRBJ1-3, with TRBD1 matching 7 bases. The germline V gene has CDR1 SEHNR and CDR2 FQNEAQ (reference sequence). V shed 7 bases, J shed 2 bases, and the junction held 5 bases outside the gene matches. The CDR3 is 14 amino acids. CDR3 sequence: CASTSGTAGNTIYF. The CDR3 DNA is TGTGCCAGCACTTCCGGGACAGCTGGAAACACCATATATTTT.

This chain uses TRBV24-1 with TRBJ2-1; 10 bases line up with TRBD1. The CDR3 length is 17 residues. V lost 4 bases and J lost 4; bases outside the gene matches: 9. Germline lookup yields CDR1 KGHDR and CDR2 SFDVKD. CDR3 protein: CATSDPQTGGVYNEQFF. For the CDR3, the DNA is TGTGCCACCAGTGACCCCCAGACAGGGGGCGTATACAATGAGCAGTTCTTC.

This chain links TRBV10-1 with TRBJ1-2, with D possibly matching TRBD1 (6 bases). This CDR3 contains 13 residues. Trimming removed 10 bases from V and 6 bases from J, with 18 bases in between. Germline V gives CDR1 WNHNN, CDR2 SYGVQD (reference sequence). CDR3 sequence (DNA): TGCGCCACCACTCGCAGGGGCAGCGATGGCTACACCTTC. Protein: CATTRRGSDGYTF.

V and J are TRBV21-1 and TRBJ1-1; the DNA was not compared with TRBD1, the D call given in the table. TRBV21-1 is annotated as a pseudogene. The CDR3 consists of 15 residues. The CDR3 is CASSKEKKGAPEAFF. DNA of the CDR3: TGTGCCAGCAGCAAAGAAAAGAAGGGGGCACCTGAAGCTTTCTTT.

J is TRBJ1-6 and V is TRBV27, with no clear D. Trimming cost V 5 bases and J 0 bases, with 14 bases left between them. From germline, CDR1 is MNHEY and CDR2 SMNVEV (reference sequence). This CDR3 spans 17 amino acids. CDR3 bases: TGTGCCAGCAGTCTCAATAGTCTTAGCTCCTATAATTCACCCCTCCACTTT. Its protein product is CASSLNSLSSYNSPLHF.

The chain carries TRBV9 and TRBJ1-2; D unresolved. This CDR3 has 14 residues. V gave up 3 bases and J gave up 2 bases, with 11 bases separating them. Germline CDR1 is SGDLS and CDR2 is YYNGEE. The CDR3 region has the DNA TGTGCCAGCAGCGCCTCGGGAGCCAACTATGGCTACACCTTC. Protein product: CASSASGANYGYTF.

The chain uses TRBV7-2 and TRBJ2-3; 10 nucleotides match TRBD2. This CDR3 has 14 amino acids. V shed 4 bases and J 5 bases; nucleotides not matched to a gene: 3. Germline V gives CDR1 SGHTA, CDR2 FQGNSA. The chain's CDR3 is CASSYSGGRDTQYF. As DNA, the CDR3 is TGTGCCAGCAGCTATAGCGGGGGGCGAGATACGCAGTATTTT.

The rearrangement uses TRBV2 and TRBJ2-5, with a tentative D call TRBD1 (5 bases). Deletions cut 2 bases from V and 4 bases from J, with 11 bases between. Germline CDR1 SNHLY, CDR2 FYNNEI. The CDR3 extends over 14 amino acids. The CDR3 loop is CASSEKRGRETQYF. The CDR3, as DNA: TGTGCCAGCAGTGAAAAAAGGGGCAGAGAGACCCAGTACTTC.

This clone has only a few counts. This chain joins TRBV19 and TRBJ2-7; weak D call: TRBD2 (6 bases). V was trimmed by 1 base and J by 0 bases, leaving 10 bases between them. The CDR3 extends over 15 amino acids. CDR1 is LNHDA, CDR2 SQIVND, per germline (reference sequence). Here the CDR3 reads CASSIGDGSSYEQYF. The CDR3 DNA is TGTGCCAGTAGTATAGGGGACGGGAGCTCCTACGAGCAGTACTTC. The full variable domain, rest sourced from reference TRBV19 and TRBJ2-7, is DGGITQSPKYLFRKEGQNVTLSCEQNLNHDAMYWYRQDPGQGLRLIYYSQIVNDFQKGDIAEGYSVSREKKESFPLTVTSAQKNPTAFYLCASSIGDGSSYEQYFGPGTRLTVT.

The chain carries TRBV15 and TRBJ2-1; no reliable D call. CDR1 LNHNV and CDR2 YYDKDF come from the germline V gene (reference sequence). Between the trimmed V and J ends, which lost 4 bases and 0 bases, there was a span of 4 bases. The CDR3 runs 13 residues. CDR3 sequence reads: CATSTGSYNEQFF. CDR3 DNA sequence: TGTGCCACCAGCACAGGCTCCTACAATGAGCAGTTCTTC.

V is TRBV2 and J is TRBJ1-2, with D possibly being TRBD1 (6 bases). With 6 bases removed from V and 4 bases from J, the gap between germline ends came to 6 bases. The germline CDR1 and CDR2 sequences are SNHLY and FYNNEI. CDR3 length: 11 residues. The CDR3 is CASRDSYGYTF. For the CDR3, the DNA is TGTGCCAGCAGGGACAGCTATGGCTACACCTTC.

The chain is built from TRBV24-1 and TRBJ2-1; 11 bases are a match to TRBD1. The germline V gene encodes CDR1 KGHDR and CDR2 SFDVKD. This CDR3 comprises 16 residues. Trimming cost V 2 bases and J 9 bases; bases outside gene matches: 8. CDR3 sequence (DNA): TGTGCCACCAGTGATTCCGGGACAGGGGGATTGGGTGAGCAGTTCTTC. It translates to CATSDSGTGGLGEQFF.